These 5 T cell receptor beta chains were all obtained from the same sample, sequenced in a study of glioma-infiltrating T cells. Using RNA template, CDR3s of TCR alpha and beta were amplified with iRepertoire arm-PCR. TCRdb ran MiXCR on the multiplex PCR reads and lists one entry per CDR3 protein. The sample has about 180,000 distinct CDR3 sequences, around 42% seen once. Material for sequencing was glioma tissue, nonneoplastic brain tissue, or PBMCs (not recorded which). Receptors were obtained from a human donor with low-grade glioma or glioblastoma, undergoing nonglioma brain surgery, or in good health (not recorded which).

At least ten counts were recorded for this clonotype. The chain has TRBV6-2 or TRBV6-3 and TRBJ2-7; D not resolved. This CDR3 has 13 amino acids. Germline CDR1 and CDR2: MNHEY and SVGEGT. Trimming stripped 1 base from V and 4 bases from J, with 8 bases between. The CDR3 DNA follows: TGTGCCAGCAGTTACTGGAAATTTTACGAGCAGTACTTC. This codes for CASSYWKFYEQYF.

The gene calls are TRBV2 and TRBJ2-7, with D perhaps matching TRBD2 (7 bases). The CDR3 contains 15 residues. Germline values: CDR1 SNHLY, CDR2 FYNNEI. V was clipped by 9 bases and J by 7 bases, with 25 bases between them. CDR3 sequence reads: CARQGTGGSGSEQYF. CDR3 DNA: TGTGCCAGACAAGGGACGGGGGGCTCGGGGAGTGAGCAGTACTTC.

The V and J genes are TRBV7-9 and TRBJ2-1, with a tentative D call TRBD2 (5 bases). This CDR3 spans 16 amino acids. V gave up 5 bases and J gave up 8 bases, with 22 bases separating them. CDR1 and CDR2 (germline): SEHNR, FQNEAQ (reference sequence). CDR3 DNA: TGTGCCAGCAGCCCAGTGGAGGTTAGCGCGGGCGATGAGCAGTTCTTC. Its translation: CASSPVEVSAGDEQFF.

There are many counts of this clonotype. The chain carries TRBV20-1 and TRBJ2-5; tentatively, D is TRBD1 (5 bases). The V and J ends lost 0 bases and 0 bases respectively, with 8 bases between them. CDR3 size: 14 residues. Germline loops: CDR1 DFQATT, CDR2 SNEGSKA (reference sequence). CDR3 region: CSARDWGDQETQYF. CDR3 nucleotides: TGCAGTGCTAGAGATTGGGGCGACCAAGAGACCCAGTACTTC.

This clonotype showed up just a few times. The V and J genes are TRBV3-1 and TRBJ1-1; tentative D call: TRBD1 (5 bases). Trimming took 4 bases from V and 1 from J, leaving 10 bases between them. Germline loops: CDR1 LGHDT, CDR2 YNNKEL (reference sequence). The CDR3 is made up of 14 amino acids. DNA for the CDR3: TGTGCCAGCAGCCCCCGGGGCGGGAACACTGAAGCTTTCTTT. Its translation: CASSPRGGNTEAFF.